This passage covers 27 T cell receptor beta chains from one sample sequenced in a study of blood T cell repertoires in COVID-19. Assay: immunoSEQ multiplex PCR; the TCRdb copy retains only in-frame clones and omits some. The sample lists about 250,000 clones; approximately 83% were seen once. Sequences were obtained from peripheral blood. The receptors stem from a man aged 80 or over with acute or convalescent COVID-19.

The CDR3 DNA is TGCGCCAGCAGTGATCAGGGGCCGGGACTAGCGGGAGACAATGAGCAGTTCTTC. It yields the protein CASSDQGPGLAGDNEQFF. J is TRBJ2-1 and V is TRBV10-2; 14 nucleotides agree with TRBD2. The germline V gene encodes CDR1 WSHSY and CDR2 SAAADI. The CDR3 sequence is 18 residues long. V shed 3 bases and J 5 bases; nucleotides not matched to a gene: 9.

This chain joins TRBV5-8 and TRBJ2-7, with 7 bases fitting TRBD1. Trimming took 4 bases from V and 2 from J; bases not matched to a gene: 9. The CDR3 is 15 residues long. Germline lookup yields CDR1 SGHTS and CDR2 YDEGEE. The CDR3: CASSARDSFTYEQYF. Written as DNA, the CDR3 is TGTGCCAGCAGCGCACGGGACAGCTTTACCTACGAGCAGTACTTC.

The chain recombines TRBV27 with TRBJ1-5; D may be TRBD1 (6 bases). The germline gives CDR1 MNHEY, CDR2 SMNVEV (reference sequence). The CDR3 totals 19 residues. V lost 4 bases to trimming and J lost 0 bases, with 22 bases between them. CDR3 coding DNA: TGTGCCAGCAGTTCCTTCGGGACAAACCTTTTGAATAGCAATCAGCCCCAGCATTTT. Protein sequence: CASSSFGTNLLNSNQPQHF.

The V call is TRBV25-1, the J call TRBJ1-5; possibly TRBD1 for D (5 bases). The CDR3 runs 12 residues. The germline CDR1 and CDR2 sequences are MGHDK and SYGVNS. V was clipped by 5 bases and J by 10 bases, with 12 bases between them. CDR3 nucleotides: TGTGCCAGCAGTCCAGGGTACGGTCCCCAGCATTTT. It encodes CASSPGYGPQHF.

The V gene is TRBV5-8, the J gene TRBJ1-2, with 9 bases lining up with TRBD1. Germline assignment: CDR1 SGHTS and CDR2 YDEGEE. V shed 4 bases, J shed 2 bases, and the junction held 6 bases outside the gene matches. The CDR3 length is 15 residues. In nucleotides, the CDR3 is TGTGCCAGCAGCCAGTGGGACAGGGCCAACTATGGCTACACCTTC. It yields the protein CASSQWDRANYGYTF.

The V and J genes are TRBV9 and TRBJ2-6; TRBD2 matches at 11 bases. CDR1 and CDR2 from the germline V gene are SGDLS and YYNGEE. The junction had 13 bases not matched to a gene; V was cut back by 7 bases and J by 4 bases. The CDR3 has 18 residues. The CDR3 nucleotides read TGTGCCAGCCGACGTAGCGGGAGGGCCGCGTGGGGGGCCAACGTCCTGACTTTC. As protein: CASRRSGRAAWGANVLTF. Together with reference TRBV9 and TRBJ2-6, the CDR3 gives the full variable domain: DSGVTQTPKHLITATGQRVTLRCSPRSGDLSVYWYQQSLDQGLQFLIQYYNGEERAKGNILERFSAQQFPDLHSELNLSSLELGDSALYFCASRRSGRAAWGANVLTFGAGSRLTVL.

The chain uses TRBV6-5 and TRBJ2-7, with D tentatively TRBD2 (5 bases). Trimming shortened V by 6 bases and J by 0 bases, and 12 bases separated the two germline ends. The CDR3 has 14 residues. In germline, CDR1 is MNHEY, CDR2 SVGAGI. CDR3 protein: CASRTGLSSYEQYF. DNA for the CDR3: TGTGCCAGCAGAACTGGACTGAGCTCCTACGAGCAGTACTTC.

This clone was counted only a few times. The V and J genes are TRBV28 and TRBJ1-1; 8 nucleotides agree with TRBD1. The CDR3 sequence is 14 residues long. The trim removed 3 bases at V and 4 bases at J, leaving 4 bases unmatched. Germline V gives CDR1 MDHEN, CDR2 SYDVKM. In DNA form, the CDR3 reads TGTGCCAGCAGTTTTGGACAGGGCGTCACTGAAGCTTTCTTT. It yields the protein CASSFGQGVTEAFF.

The V call is TRBV3-1 (or the pseudogene TRBV3-2), the J call TRBJ1-1; D is unclear. The V gene's germline CDR1 is LGHDT and CDR2 YNNKEL (reference sequence). V lost 4 bases, J lost 2 bases, and 8 bases lay in between. The CDR3 covers 13 residues. The CDR3 here is CASSPLRNTEAFF. CDR3 nucleotide sequence: TGTGCCAGCAGCCCATTGAGAAACACTGAAGCTTTCTTT.

The V gene is TRBV9, the J gene TRBJ2-1; 7 bases match TRBD2. Germline assignment: CDR1 SGDLS and CDR2 YYNGEE. The CDR3 totals 15 residues. V shed 3 bases, J shed 8 bases, and the junction held 11 bases outside the gene matches. CDR3 DNA sequence: TGTGCCAGCAGCGCCACTAGCGAGTTTTACCATGAGCAGTTCTTC. It is translated as CASSATSEFYHEQFF.

This clone was observed a handful of times. The chain is built from TRBV5-1 and TRBJ1-2, with D unclear. The CDR3 length is 18 residues. Germline loops: CDR1 SGHRS, CDR2 YFSETQ. V was clipped by 4 bases and J by 4 bases, with 26 bases between them. For the CDR3, the DNA is TGCGCCAGCAGCCGGAATTTGGCAGGCGGCCCGGGAGGCTATGGCTACACCTTC. This translates into CASSRNLAGGPGGYGYTF.

V usage is TRBV28 and J usage is TRBJ1-5; D may be TRBD1 (6 bases). Per the germline V gene, CDR1 is MDHEN and CDR2 is SYDVKM. Trimming cost V 5 bases and J 0 bases, with 20 bases left between them. The CDR3 runs 18 residues. The CDR3 DNA reads as TGTGCCAGCAGTCCTAGACTCGGACAGCAATATAGCAATCAGCCCCAGCATTTT. It is translated as CASSPRLGQQYSNQPQHF.

The V gene is TRBV6-8, the J gene TRBJ2-1, with TRBD1 matching 10 bases. The CDR3 sequence is 18 residues long. The V and J ends lost 5 bases and 2 bases, in that order; junction bases with no gene match: 12. CDR1 is MNHGY, CDR2 SAAAGT, per germline. CDR3 nucleotide sequence: TGTGCCAGCAGTCTCATTTTCCGGGACAGGGGCCCCTACAATGAGCAGTTCTTC. Residues: CASSLIFRDRGPYNEQFF.

The CDR3 region has the DNA TGTGCCTGGACACGAGCGGGAAACACCATATATTTT. Protein: CAWTRAGNTIYF. The rearrangement links TRBV30 to TRBJ1-3, with D uncertain. This CDR3 is built from 12 residues. V was trimmed by 4 bases and J by 4 bases, leaving 8 bases between them. The germline CDR1 and CDR2 sequences are GTSNPN and SVGIG (reference sequence). The full variable domain, rest sourced from reference TRBV30 and TRBJ1-3, is SQTIHQWPATLVQPVGSPLSLECTVEGTSNPNLYWYRQAAGRGLQLLFYSVGIGQISSEVPQNLSASRPQDRQFILSSKKLLLSDSGFYLCAWTRAGNTIYFGEGSWLTVV.

V gene TRBV3-1 (or the pseudogene TRBV3-2) combines with J gene TRBJ1-3; 7 bases map to TRBD1. Germline V CDR1 and CDR2: LGHDT, YNNKEL (reference sequence). V dropped 3 bases and J dropped 2; count of bases not matched to a gene: 1. The CDR3 runs to 14 residues. The CDR3 DNA follows: TGTGCCAGCAGCCACACAGGGGCTGGAAACACCATATATTTT. Residues: CASSHTGAGNTIYF.

This clone has a count of ten or more. In nucleotides, the CDR3 is TGTGCCTTCGCAGCAGGGGGACAGGGCTACGAGCAGTACTTC. Its protein is CAFAAGGQGYEQYF. The chain joins TRBV30 to TRBJ2-7; TRBD1 matches 9 bases. CDR1 and CDR2 from the germline V gene are GTSNPN and SVGIG (reference sequence). The trim removed 7 bases at V and 3 bases at J, leaving 10 bases unmatched. This CDR3 spans 14 amino acids. Using reference TRBV30 and TRBJ2-7 for the parts outside the CDR3, the full variable domain is SQTIHQWPATLVQPVGSPLSLECTVEGTSNPNLYWYRQAAGRGLQLLFYSVGIGQISSEVPQNLSASRPQDRQFILSSKKLLLSDSGFYLCAFAAGGQGYEQYFGPGTRLTVT.

The chain has TRBV6-5 and TRBJ2-7, with TRBD1 matching over 11 bases. The CDR3 totals 15 residues. The junction had 4 bases not matched to a gene; V was cut back by 6 bases and J by 0 bases. CDR1 is MNHEY, CDR2 SVGAGI, per germline. CDR3 coding DNA: TGTGCCAGCAGGAAGGGACAGGGGGTCTCCTACGAGCAGTACTTC. It encodes CASRKGQGVSYEQYF.

The rearrangement joins TRBV3-1 (or the pseudogene TRBV3-2) to TRBJ1-1; maybe TRBD1 (5 bases). Per germline, CDR1 LGHDT and CDR2 YNNKEL (reference sequence). The V end lost 4 bases, the J end lost 1 base, and 13 bases lay between the germline ends. The CDR3 extends over 15 amino acids. The CDR3 here is CASSPNDRTNTEAFF. The CDR3 DNA reads as TGTGCCAGCAGCCCAAACGACAGAACGAACACTGAAGCTTTCTTT.

This chain uses TRBV5-5 with TRBJ1-4; TRBD1 is a possible D gene (5 bases). V was pared by 1 base and J by 5 bases, with 12 bases between. In germline, CDR1 is SGHKS, CDR2 YYEKEE (reference sequence). This CDR3 is built from 15 residues. The CDR3 sequence is CASSLRPGRNEKLFF. For the CDR3, the DNA is TGTGCCAGCAGCTTGCGTCCAGGGAGGAATGAAAAACTGTTTTTT. Together with reference TRBV5-5 and TRBJ1-4, the CDR3 gives the full variable domain: DAGVTQSPTHLIKTRGQQVTLRCSPISGHKSVSWYQQVLGQGPQFIFQYYEKEERGRGNFPDRFSARQFPNYSSELNVNALLLGDSALYLCASSLRPGRNEKLFFGSGTQLSVL.

The chain recombines TRBV19 with TRBJ2-3; 7 bases match TRBD1. CDR3 length equals 16 residues. V lost 3 bases, J lost 2 bases, and 8 bases stayed unmatched. Germline V lookup: CDR1 LNHDA, CDR2 SQIVND (reference sequence). The CDR3 loop is CASSIKRGQSTDTQYF. CDR3 nucleotides: TGTGCCAGTAGTATTAAAAGGGGGCAGTCCACAGATACGCAGTATTTT.

The chain is built from TRBV9 and TRBJ2-2; weak D call: TRBD1 (6 bases). Germline CDR1 reads SGDLS; CDR2 reads YYNGEE. V dropped 6 bases and J dropped 2 bases, with 14 bases sitting between them. The CDR3 is 15 residues long. The chain's CDR3 is CASTLEQGNTGELFF. CDR3 nucleotides: TGTGCCAGCACCCTTGAACAGGGCAACACCGGGGAGCTGTTTTTT.

This clone was recorded a few times. The V and J genes are TRBV27 and TRBJ2-7, with D possibly matching TRBD1 (6 bases). This CDR3 has 15 residues. Trimming shortened V by 6 bases and J by 1 base, and 16 bases separated the two germline ends. The germline V gene encodes CDR1 MNHEY and CDR2 SMNVEV (reference sequence). CDR3 protein: CASRATGSKSYEQYF. In DNA, the CDR3 is TGTGCCAGCAGAGCCACAGGGTCTAAATCCTACGAGCAGTACTTC.

The gene calls are TRBV2 and TRBJ2-5; TRBD1 matches 9 bases. The germline V gene has CDR1 SNHLY and CDR2 FYNNEI. There are 13 residues in the CDR3. The J segment lost 4 bases and the V segment lost 6 bases, leaving 3 bases of the junction unmatched. DNA for the CDR3: TGTGCCAGCAGGGGACAGGGCCCAGAGACCCAGTACTTC. Its translation is CASRGQGPETQYF.

This sequence joins TRBV28 and TRBJ2-7; 9 bases match TRBD1. The CDR3 sequence is 15 residues long. V shed 8 bases, J shed 3 bases, and the junction held 11 bases outside the gene matches. Germline CDR1 reads MDHEN; CDR2 reads SYDVKM. The CDR3 loop is CASAPRGTGLYEQYF. CDR3 DNA: TGTGCCAGCGCCCCGCGGGGGACAGGGCTCTACGAGCAGTACTTC. The full variable domain, in which reference TRBV28 and TRBJ2-7 provide the parts outside the CDR3, is DVKVTQSSRYLVKRTGEKVFLECVQDMDHENMFWYRQDPGLGLRLIYFSYDVKMKEKGDIPEGYSVSREKKERFSLILESASTNQTSMYLCASAPRGTGLYEQYFGPGTRLTVT.

CDR3 in amino acids: CASSSLTGGRSPLHF. The CDR3 DNA sequence: TGTGCCAGCAGTTCCCTTACGGGGGGAAGGTCACCCCTCCACTTT. V is TRBV28 and J is TRBJ1-6; D may be TRBD1 (5 bases). V was cut by 4 bases and J by 10 bases, with 17 bases left in between. The CDR3 spans 15 residues. CDR1 and CDR2 from the germline V gene are MDHEN and SYDVKM.

The rearrangement joins TRBV5-8 to TRBJ2-7; TRBD1 might be the D (6 bases). Between the trimmed V and J ends, which lost 2 bases and 5 bases, there was a span of 11 bases. Germline assignment: CDR1 SGHTS and CDR2 YDEGEE. The CDR3 is made up of 13 amino acids. The CDR3 DNA reads TGTGCCAGCAGCTTTAGAGGGGGAAACGAGCAGTACTTC. Residues: CASSFRGGNEQYF.

The chain couples TRBV19 to TRBJ2-1; 14 nucleotides agree with TRBD2. CDR1 and CDR2 (germline): LNHDA, SQIVND (reference sequence). V gave up 4 bases and J gave up 15 bases; unmatched junction bases: 14. The CDR3 sequence is 16 residues long. CDR3 sequence reads: CASSTGATSGGADRFF. The CDR3 nucleotides are TGTGCCAGTAGTACCGGGGCGACTAGCGGGGGGGCCGATAGGTTCTTC.